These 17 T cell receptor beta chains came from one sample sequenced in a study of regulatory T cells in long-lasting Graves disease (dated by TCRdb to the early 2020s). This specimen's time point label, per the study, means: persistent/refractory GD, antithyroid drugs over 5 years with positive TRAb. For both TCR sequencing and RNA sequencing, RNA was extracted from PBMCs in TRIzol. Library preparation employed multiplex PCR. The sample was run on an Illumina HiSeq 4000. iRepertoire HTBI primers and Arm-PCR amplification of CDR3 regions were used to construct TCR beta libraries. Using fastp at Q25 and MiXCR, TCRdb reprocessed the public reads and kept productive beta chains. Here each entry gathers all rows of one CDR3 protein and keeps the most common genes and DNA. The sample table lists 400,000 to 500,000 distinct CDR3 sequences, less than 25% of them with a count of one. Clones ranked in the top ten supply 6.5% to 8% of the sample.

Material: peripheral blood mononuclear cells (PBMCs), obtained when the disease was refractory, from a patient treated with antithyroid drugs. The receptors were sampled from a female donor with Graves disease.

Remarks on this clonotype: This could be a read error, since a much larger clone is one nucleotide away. CDR3 sequence: CAISPRQGAWEQYF. The DNA of the CDR3 is TGTGCCATCAGCCCGAGACAGGGGGCTTGGGAGCAGTACTTC. This chain links TRBV10-3 with TRBJ2-7; 10 bases line up with TRBD1. The length of the CDR3 is 14 residues. Looked up from germline, CDR1 is ENHRY and CDR2 is SYGVKD. Losses at the gene ends were 6 bases for V and 7 bases for J; bases not matched to a gene: 9.

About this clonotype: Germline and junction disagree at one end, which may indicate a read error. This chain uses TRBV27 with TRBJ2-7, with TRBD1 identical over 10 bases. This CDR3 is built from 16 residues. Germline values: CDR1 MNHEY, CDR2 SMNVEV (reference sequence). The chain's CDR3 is CASRPDRDRGSHEQYF. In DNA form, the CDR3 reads TGTGCCAGCAGACCCGACCGGGACAGGGGCTCCCACGAGCAGTACTTC.

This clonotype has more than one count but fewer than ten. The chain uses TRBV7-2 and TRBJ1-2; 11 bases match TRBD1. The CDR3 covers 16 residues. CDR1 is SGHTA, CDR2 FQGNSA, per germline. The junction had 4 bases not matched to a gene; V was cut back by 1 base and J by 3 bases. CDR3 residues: CASSLEWTGGDYGYTF. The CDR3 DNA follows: TGTGCCAGCAGCTTAGAATGGACAGGGGGCGACTATGGCTACACCTTC. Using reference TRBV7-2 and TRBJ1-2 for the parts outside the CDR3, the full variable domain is GAGVSQSPSNKVTEKGKDVELRCDPISGHTALYWYRQSLGQGLEFLIYFQGNSAPDKSGLPSDRFSAERTGGSVSTLTIQRTQQEDSAVYLCASSLEWTGGDYGYTFGSGTRLTVV.

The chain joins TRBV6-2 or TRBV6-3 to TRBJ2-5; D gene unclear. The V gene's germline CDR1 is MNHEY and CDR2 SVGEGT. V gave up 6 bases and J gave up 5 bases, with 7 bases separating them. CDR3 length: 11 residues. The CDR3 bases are TGTGCCAGCAGGCGACCCGAGACCCAGTACTTC. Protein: CASRRPETQYF.

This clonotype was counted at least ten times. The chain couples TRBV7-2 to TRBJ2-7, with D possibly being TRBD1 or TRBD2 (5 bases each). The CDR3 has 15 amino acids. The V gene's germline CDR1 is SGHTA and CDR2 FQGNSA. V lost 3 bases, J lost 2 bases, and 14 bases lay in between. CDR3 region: CASSFSSGLTYEQYF. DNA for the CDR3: TGTGCCAGCAGCTTTTCATCGGGGCTAACCTACGAGCAGTACTTC. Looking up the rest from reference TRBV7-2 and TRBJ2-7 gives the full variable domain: GAGVSQSPSNKVTEKGKDVELRCDPISGHTALYWYRQSLGQGLEFLIYFQGNSAPDKSGLPSDRFSAERTGGSVSTLTIQRTQQEDSAVYLCASSFSSGLTYEQYFGPGTRLTVT.

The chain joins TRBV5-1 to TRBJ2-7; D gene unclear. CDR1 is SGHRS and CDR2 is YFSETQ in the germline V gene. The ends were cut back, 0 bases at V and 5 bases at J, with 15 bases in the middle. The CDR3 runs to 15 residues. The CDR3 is CASSLAPATPHEQYF. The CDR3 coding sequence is TGCGCCAGCAGCTTGGCCCCCGCCACGCCCCACGAGCAGTACTTC.

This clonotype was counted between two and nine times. This CDR3 reads CASRPNGRGYNEQFF. In DNA form, the CDR3 reads TGTGCCAGCAGACCTAACGGGAGGGGGTACAATGAGCAGTTCTTC. The gene calls are TRBV28 and TRBJ2-1; TRBD2 matches at 8 bases. Germline CDR1 and CDR2: MDHEN and SYDVKM. V gave up 6 bases and J gave up 4 bases; unmatched junction bases: 8. The CDR3 has 15 residues.

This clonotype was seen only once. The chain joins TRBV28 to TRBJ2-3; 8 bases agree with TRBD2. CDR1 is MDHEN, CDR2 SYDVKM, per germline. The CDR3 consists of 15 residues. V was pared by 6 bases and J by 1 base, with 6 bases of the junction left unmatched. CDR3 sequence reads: CASRVAGLGTDTQYF. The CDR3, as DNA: TGTGCCAGCAGAGTAGCGGGGCTGGGCACAGATACGCAGTATTTT.

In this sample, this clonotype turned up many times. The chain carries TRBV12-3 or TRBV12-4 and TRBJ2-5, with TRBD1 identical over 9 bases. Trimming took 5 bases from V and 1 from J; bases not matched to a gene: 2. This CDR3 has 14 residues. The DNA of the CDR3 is TGTGCCAGCAGTGCGACAGGGGGCCAAGAGACCCAGTACTTC. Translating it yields CASSATGGQETQYF.

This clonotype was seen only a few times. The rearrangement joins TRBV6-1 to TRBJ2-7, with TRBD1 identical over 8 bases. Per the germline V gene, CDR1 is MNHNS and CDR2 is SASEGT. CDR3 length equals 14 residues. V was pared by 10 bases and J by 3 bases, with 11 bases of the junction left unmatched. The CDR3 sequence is CAIGGQGTNYEQYF. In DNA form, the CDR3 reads TGTGCCATCGGAGGACAGGGAACAAACTACGAGCAGTACTTC.

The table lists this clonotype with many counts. The CDR3 DNA sequence: TGTGCCAGCAGTTTGCTCCGGGACAGGGGGCCCGGGGCCAACGTCCTGACTTTC. This sequence encodes CASSLLRDRGPGANVLTF. J is TRBJ2-6 and V is TRBV28, with TRBD1 identical over 12 bases. Germline CDR1 reads MDHEN; CDR2 reads SYDVKM. J gave up 4 bases and V 3 bases, and 7 bases lay outside the gene matches. The CDR3 totals 18 residues.

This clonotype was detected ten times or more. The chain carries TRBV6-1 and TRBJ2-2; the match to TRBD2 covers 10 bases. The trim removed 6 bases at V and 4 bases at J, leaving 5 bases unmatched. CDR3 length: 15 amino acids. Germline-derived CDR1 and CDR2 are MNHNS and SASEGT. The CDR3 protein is CASSLAGVGTGELFF. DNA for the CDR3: TGTGCCAGCAGCCTAGCGGGAGTTGGCACCGGGGAGCTGTTTTTT.

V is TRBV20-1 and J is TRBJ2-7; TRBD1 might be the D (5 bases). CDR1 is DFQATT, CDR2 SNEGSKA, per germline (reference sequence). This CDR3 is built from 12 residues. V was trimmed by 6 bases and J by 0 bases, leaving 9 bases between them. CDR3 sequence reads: CSAAGLSYEQYF. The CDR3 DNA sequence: TGCAGTGCGGCAGGGCTCTCCTACGAGCAGTACTTC.

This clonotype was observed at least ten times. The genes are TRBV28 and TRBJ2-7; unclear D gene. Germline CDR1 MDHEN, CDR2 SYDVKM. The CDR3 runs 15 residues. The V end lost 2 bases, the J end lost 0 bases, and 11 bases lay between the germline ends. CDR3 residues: CASSLGRPSSYEQYF. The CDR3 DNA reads TGTGCCAGCAGTTTAGGCAGGCCGAGCTCCTACGAGCAGTACTTC.

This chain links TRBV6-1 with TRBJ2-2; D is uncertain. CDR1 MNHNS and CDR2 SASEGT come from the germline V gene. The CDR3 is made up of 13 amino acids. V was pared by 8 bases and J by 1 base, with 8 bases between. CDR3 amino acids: CASLSENTGELFF. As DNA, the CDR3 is TGTGCCAGCCTCTCGGAGAACACCGGGGAGCTGTTTTTT.

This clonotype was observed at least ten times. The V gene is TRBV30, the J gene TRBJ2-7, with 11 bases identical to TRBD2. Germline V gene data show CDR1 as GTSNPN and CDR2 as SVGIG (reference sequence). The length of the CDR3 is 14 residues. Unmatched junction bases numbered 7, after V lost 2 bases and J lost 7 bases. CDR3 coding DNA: TGTGCCTGGAGTCGTAGCGGGAGGGAGGAAGAGCAGTACTTC. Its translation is CAWSRSGREEEQYF.

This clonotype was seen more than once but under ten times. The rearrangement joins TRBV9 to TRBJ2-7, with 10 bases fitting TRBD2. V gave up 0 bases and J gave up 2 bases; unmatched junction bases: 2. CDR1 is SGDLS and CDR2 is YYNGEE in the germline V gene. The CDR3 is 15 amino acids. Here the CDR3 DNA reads TGTGCCAGCAGCGTAGAGGGACTAGCGCCCTACGAGCAGTACTTC. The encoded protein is CASSVEGLAPYEQYF.